The 4 T cell receptor beta chains below come from one sample, sequenced in a study of human T cells and chemical hapten exposure. The time point here: patch test 3, about 24 weeks after DPC sensitization. The sample's treatment: therapeutic diphenylcyclopropenone sensitization with weekly scalp DPC. Via MiXCR, TCRdb re-called the RACE reads, giving one row per CDR3 protein. This sample has about 84,000 distinct CDR3 sequences, with 11% found just once. The sample consisted of whole blood, taken in connection with sensitization to the hapten diphenylcyclopropenone (DPC). The source is a woman aged 45-60 years with alopecia areata. Some clones in this sample may be carry-over from other donors' samples.

This clonotype was counted ten times or more. The genes are TRBV6-2 or TRBV6-3 and TRBJ2-1; 16 bases agree with TRBD2. The ends lost 4 bases at V and 6 bases at J; junction bases unmatched: 6. Germline assignment: CDR1 MNHEY and CDR2 SVGEGT. This CDR3 is built from 17 residues. CDR3 protein: CASSSGTSGRASNEQFF. In DNA form, the CDR3 reads TGTGCCAGCAGTTCCGGGACTAGCGGGAGGGCCAGCAATGAGCAGTTCTTC.

This clonotype was picked up many times. The gene calls are TRBV7-2 and TRBJ2-3; D not certain. V lost 5 bases and J 0 bases, leaving 9 bases between the germline ends. This CDR3 has 14 amino acids. Looked up from germline, CDR1 is SGHTA and CDR2 is FQGNSA. CDR3 amino acids: CASSPVSSTDTQYF. CDR3 bases: TGTGCCAGCAGCCCTGTCTCTAGCACAGATACGCAGTATTTT.

This clonotype was picked up many times. The genes are TRBV19 and TRBJ2-1; 9 bases match TRBD2. Germline V gene lookup returns CDR1 LNHDA and CDR2 SQIVND (reference sequence). The ends lost 9 bases at V and 5 bases at J; junction bases unmatched: 8. The CDR3 runs to 14 residues. The chain's CDR3 is CASLGLAKNNEQFF. For the CDR3, the DNA is TGTGCCAGCCTTGGACTAGCGAAGAACAATGAGCAGTTCTTC.

The genes are TRBV11-2 and TRBJ2-1; TRBD2 agrees at 12 bases. The CDR3 has 15 amino acids. The J segment lost 10 bases and the V segment lost 5 bases, leaving 9 bases of the junction unmatched. Looked up from germline, CDR1 is SGHAT and CDR2 is FQNNGV. As DNA, the CDR3 is TGTGCCAGCAGCCCCCGACTAGCGGGAGTGCCCGAGCAGTTCTTC. Protein: CASSPRLAGVPEQFF.